This T cell receptor beta chain was identified during a study of graft-versus-host responses after intestinal transplantation. Study summary: Tacrolimus and steroids were given for about 3 years to all recipients after anti-thymocyte globulin induction.

Regarding the study as a whole: Investigators detected GvH clones in recipient marrow, with some emerging earlier in ileum or blood.

The CDR3 length is 17 residues. CDR1 and CDR2 from the germline V gene are KGHSH and LQKENI. Trimming pared 0 bases from V and 0 bases from J, leaving 9 bases between. The data were produced by immunoSEQ multiplex PCR, yet TCRdb's version contains in-frame clones alone and is incomplete. This table has 80,000 to 95,000 clones, around 89% appearing once. Turning to this clone: Its target is not known.

The rearrangement uses TRBV18 and TRBJ2-6; D ambiguous. The sequences come from unstimulated CD4+ T cells sorted from spleen or lymph node cells, collected before transplant. This TCR was sampled from a human donor who was the organ donor for an intestinal transplant. The chain's CDR3 is CASSPPGALSGANVLTF. CDR3 DNA sequence: TGTGCCAGCTCACCACCAGGAGCCCTCTCTGGGGCCAACGTCCTGACTTTC.